This record concerns one T cell receptor beta chain sequence. Its antigen remains unknown. CDR3 length: 13 amino acids. Deletions cut 5 bases from V and 3 bases from J, with 10 bases between. Germline CDR1 reads MNHEY; CDR2 reads SMNVEV (reference sequence). TCRdb called the reads again in MiXCR, with one record for every CDR3 protein. The data show some 680,000 distinct CDR3 sequences, 35% to 40% seen once. The data originate from a study of T cell repertoires in cytomegalovirus infection. Study-level background: Evidence of both CMV infection and a matching HLA type came from public TCR beta signatures. The study, taken as a whole, reports: Totalled public TCR beta family frequency picked out people who carried CMV plus the relevant HLA. HLA-C-restricted CMV clonotypes gave the most frequent clonotype in two of eight donors.

Source material: PBMCs. The receptor was derived from a human donor in good health (CMV status not recorded). Some clones in this sample may be carry-over from other donors' samples. V and J are TRBV27 and TRBJ2-5; possibly TRBD1 for D (5 bases). In nucleotides, the CDR3 is TGTGCCAGCAGTCCCCACAGGAAAGAGACCCAGTACTTC. Amino acids: CASSPHRKETQYF.